This T cell receptor beta chain was sequenced for a study of OX40 agonist ivuxolimab in advanced cancers. Across the study: Intravenous ivuxolimab was administered to patients every 2 weeks at 0.01 to 10 mg/kg. Study results and limitations: CD4+ and CD8+ blood T cells expanded clonally by week 6 at 0.1 to 3.0 mg/kg. CD4+ T cells averaged fewer expanded clones than CD8+ T cells.

For this clone: Its target is unknown.

TCRdb keeps only in-frame clones here, not all; method: immunoSEQ multiplex PCR. This sample has about 81,000 clones, with more than 75% found just once. Sampled blood was obtained at baseline, cycle 4 day 1, and cycle 7 day 1. This TCR came from an adult with an advanced solid tumor such as melanoma, head and neck, liver or kidney cancer. Specimen: CD4+ or CD8+ T cells sorted from blood, collected in a trial of the OX40 agonist ivuxolimab.

The CDR3 DNA is TGCGCCAGCAATAGAGAGAGCTCCTACAATGAGCAGTTCTTC. It specifies CASNRESSYNEQFF. The chain couples TRBV5-1 to TRBJ2-1; no definite D call. Trimming cost V 6 bases and J 0 bases, with 10 bases left between them. The V gene's germline CDR1 is SGHRS and CDR2 YFSETQ. The CDR3 sequence is 14 residues long.